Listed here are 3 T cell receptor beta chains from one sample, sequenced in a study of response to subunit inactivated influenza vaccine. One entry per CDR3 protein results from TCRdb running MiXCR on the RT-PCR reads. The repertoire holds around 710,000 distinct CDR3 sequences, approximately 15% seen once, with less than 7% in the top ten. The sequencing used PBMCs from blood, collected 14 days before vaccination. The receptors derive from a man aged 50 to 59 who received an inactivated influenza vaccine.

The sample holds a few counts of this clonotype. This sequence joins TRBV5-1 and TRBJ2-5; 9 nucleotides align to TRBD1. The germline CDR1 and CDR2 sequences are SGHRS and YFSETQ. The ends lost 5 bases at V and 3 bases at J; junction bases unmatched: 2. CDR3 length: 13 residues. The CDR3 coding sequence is TGCGCCAGCAGAACAGGGGGCGAAGAGACCCAGTACTTC. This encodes CASRTGGEETQYF.

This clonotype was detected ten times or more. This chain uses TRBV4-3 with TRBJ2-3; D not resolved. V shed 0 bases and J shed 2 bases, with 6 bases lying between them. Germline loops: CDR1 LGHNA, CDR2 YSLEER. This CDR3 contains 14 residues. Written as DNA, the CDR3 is TGCGCCAGCAGCCAAGATAGACTCACAGATACGCAGTATTTT. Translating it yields CASSQDRLTDTQYF.

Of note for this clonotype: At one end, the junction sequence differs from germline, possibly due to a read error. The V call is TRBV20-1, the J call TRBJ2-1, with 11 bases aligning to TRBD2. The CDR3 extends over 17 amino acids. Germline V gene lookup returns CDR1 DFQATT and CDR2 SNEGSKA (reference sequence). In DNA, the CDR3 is TGCTGTGCTAGAGATAGCGGGAGGGCCGGTTCCTACAATGAGCAGTTCTTC. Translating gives CCARDSGRAGSYNEQFF.